These 31 T cell receptor beta chains share one sample of origin, sequenced in a study of CD8+ T cells in alopecia areata. Extracted RNA was reverse transcribed, and the resulting cDNA served as sequencing template. Sequenced by immunoSEQ multiplex PCR; TCRdb stores in-frame clones only, minus some. The sample consists of some 150,000 clones, about four fifths of them appearing once. Regarding treatment: oral pan-JAK inhibitor, 5-10 mg twice daily. Sequenced material: CD8+ T cells sorted from blood, taken at week 4, from a patient treated with tofacitinib. The receptor source for this set is a human donor with alopecia areata.

This clone was observed a handful of times. The chain carries TRBV20-1 and TRBJ2-7; D may correspond to TRBD1 or TRBD2 (5 bases each). Germline CDR1 is DFQATT and CDR2 is SNEGSKA (reference sequence). The CDR3 extends over 11 amino acids. Between the trimmed V and J ends, which lost 5 bases and 6 bases, there was a span of 11 bases. CDR3 nucleotides: TGCAGTGCTGACAATGGGGGCGAGCAGTACTTC. Residues: CSADNGGEQYF.

The chain combines TRBV4-1 with TRBJ2-3, with TRBD2 identical over 9 bases. Germline trimming cut 2 bases from V and 3 bases from J; bases unmatched to any gene: 12. There are 18 residues in the CDR3. Germline V lookup: CDR1 MGHRA, CDR2 YSYEKL. For the CDR3, the DNA is TGCGCCAGCAGCCAAAACAGGGCGACGGGACTAGCAACAGATACGCAGTATTTT. Translating it yields CASSQNRATGLATDTQYF.

The chain links TRBV4-1 to TRBJ2-1; 13 bases are a match to TRBD2. V lost 0 bases to trimming and J lost 16 bases; unmatched junction nucleotides: 9. There are 15 residues in the CDR3. The germline gives CDR1 MGHRA, CDR2 YSYEKL. Here the CDR3 reads CASSQDRTSGGADFF. The CDR3 DNA sequence: TGCGCCAGCAGCCAAGATCGTACTAGCGGGGGGGCGGATTTCTTC.

The chain has TRBV7-8 and TRBJ2-1, with TRBD2 matching over 11 bases. Per germline, CDR1 SGHVS and CDR2 FQNEAQ. The V and J ends lost 0 bases and 3 bases, in that order; junction bases with no gene match: 10. The CDR3 extends over 19 amino acids. The chain's CDR3 is CASSLAASGGSRNYNEQFF. The CDR3, as DNA: TGTGCCAGCAGCTTAGCAGCTAGCGGGGGGTCCCGAAACTACAATGAGCAGTTCTTC.

The chain has TRBV11-1 and TRBJ2-7, with 8 nucleotides matching TRBD1. V shed 5 bases, J shed 3 bases, and the junction held 9 bases outside the gene matches. The V gene's germline CDR1 is SGHAT and CDR2 FQDESV (reference sequence). The CDR3 consists of 15 residues. CDR3 protein: CASSPAGTGRYEQYF. In DNA, the CDR3 is TGTGCCAGCAGCCCGGCGGGGACAGGTCGCTACGAGCAGTACTTC.

The rearrangement uses TRBV5-5 and TRBJ1-2; D is unresolved. The germline V and J ends were trimmed by 0 bases and 8 bases, with 11 bases remaining between them. This CDR3 comprises 13 residues. Germline V gene data show CDR1 as SGHKS and CDR2 as YYEKEE (reference sequence). CDR3 sequence reads: CASSLGSYGGYTF. The CDR3 nucleotides read TGTGCCAGCAGCTTGGGCAGCTATGGAGGCTACACCTTC.

The chain carries TRBV5-1 and TRBJ1-4; possible D gene TRBD1, 6 bases. Trimming cost V 0 bases and J 5 bases, with 17 bases left between them. This CDR3 contains 17 residues. Germline V gene lookup returns CDR1 SGHRS and CDR2 YFSETQ. The CDR3 sequence is CASSLAFSGQLNEKLFF. The CDR3 nucleotides are TGCGCCAGCAGCTTGGCCTTCTCCGGACAGTTGAATGAAAAACTGTTTTTT.

The CDR3 reads CASSPGAGAYYEQYF. CDR3 nucleotide sequence: TGTGCCAGCAGCCCAGGGGCGGGAGCTTACTACGAGCAGTACTTC. This chain uses TRBV7-6 with TRBJ2-7; D possibly corresponds to TRBD2 (7 bases). The CDR3 is made up of 15 amino acids. V was clipped by 5 bases and J by 3 bases, with 17 bases between them. CDR1 and CDR2 (germline): SGHVS, FNYEAQ.

The genes are TRBV10-2 and TRBJ2-3; a possible D gene is TRBD1 (5 bases). The ends were cut back, 2 bases at V and 6 bases at J, with 21 bases in the middle. Germline V gene sequence: CDR1 WSHSY, CDR2 SAAADI. CDR3 length equals 17 residues. CDR3 in DNA: TGCGCCAGCAGTGAGATAGGACACCAGTTGACATACGATACGCAGTATTTT. This codes for CASSEIGHQLTYDTQYF.

CDR3 coding DNA: TGTGCCAGCAGCTTAGGTGCCGGGACACTCTACAATGAGCAGTTCTTC. This translates into CASSLGAGTLYNEQFF. This chain joins TRBV7-2 and TRBJ2-1; possible D gene TRBD1, 6 bases. Germline V gives CDR1 SGHTA, CDR2 FQGNSA. The CDR3 totals 16 residues. Trimming left V 1 base short and J 3 bases short, with 13 bases between.

This clone is a singleton in its sample. This chain uses TRBV4-2 with TRBJ2-7, with 9 nucleotides matching TRBD1. V was clipped by 0 bases and J by 2 bases; unmatched bases: 5. CDR1 and CDR2 from the germline V gene are LGHNA and YNFKEQ. The length of the CDR3 is 16 residues. The CDR3 region has the DNA TGTGCCAGCAGCCAAGAAGGGACAGGGTCTCCCTACGAGCAGTACTTC. It yields the protein CASSQEGTGSPYEQYF.

The CDR3 loop reads CASHPDRDFPDTQYF. In DNA, the CDR3 is TGTGCCAGCCACCCGGACAGGGATTTCCCAGATACGCAGTATTTT. The V call is TRBV6-1, the J call TRBJ2-3; 8 bases map to TRBD1. Unmatched junction bases numbered 11, after V lost 8 bases and J lost 4 bases. The germline V gene has CDR1 MNHNS and CDR2 SASEGT. This CDR3 region has 15 residues.

The V gene is TRBV27, the J gene TRBJ1-1, with 9 nucleotides matching TRBD1. Trimming cost V 5 bases and J 2 bases; bases outside gene matches: 15. There are 18 residues in the CDR3. The germline gives CDR1 MNHEY, CDR2 SMNVEV (reference sequence). CDR3 amino acids: CASSGAWDREGRNTEAFF. DNA for the CDR3: TGTGCCAGCAGTGGTGCCTGGGACAGGGAGGGGAGAAACACTGAAGCTTTCTTT.

This chain connects TRBV15 to TRBJ2-7; 7 bases fit TRBD2. CDR1 is LNHNV, CDR2 YYDKDF, per germline (reference sequence). V lost 2 bases, J lost 0 bases, and 10 bases stayed unmatched. The CDR3 covers 17 residues. CDR3 sequence (DNA): TGTGCCACCAGCAGATTTGGGGTGGGGAGGGGCTCCTACGAGCAGTACTTC. As protein: CATSRFGVGRGSYEQYF.

This clone was seen more than once but under ten times. The chain joins TRBV10-1 to TRBJ2-4, with D possibly being TRBD2 (5 bases). This CDR3 has 15 amino acids. V gave up 6 bases and J gave up 1 base, with 13 bases separating them. CDR1 and CDR2 (germline): WNHNN, SYGVQD (reference sequence). CDR3 sequence: CASRGPRAAKNIQYF. The CDR3 coding sequence is TGCGCCAGCAGGGGCCCGAGGGCGGCCAAAAACATTCAGTACTTC.

CDR3 sequence: CASSIIGEAGELFF. CDR3 nucleotide sequence: TGTGCCAGTAGTATAATTGGGGAAGCCGGGGAGCTGTTTTTT. The chain couples TRBV19 to TRBJ2-2; D gene unclear. Trimming cost V 2 bases and J 6 bases, with 10 bases left between them. Germline lookup yields CDR1 LNHDA and CDR2 SQIVND (reference sequence). The CDR3 totals 14 residues.

This clone was detected once. The chain joins TRBV11-3 to TRBJ1-6; TRBD1 matches at 8 bases. Germline CDR1 SGHNT, CDR2 YENEEA. The CDR3 has 14 amino acids. J was trimmed by 10 bases and V by 3 bases; bases with no gene match: 5. The CDR3 DNA reads TGTGCCAGCAGCTTGGAGACAGGGGAATCACCCCTCCACTTT. It yields the protein CASSLETGESPLHF.

The chain uses TRBV27 and TRBJ2-1, with a possible D match to TRBD2 (7 bases). Germline values: CDR1 MNHEY, CDR2 SMNVEV (reference sequence). With 3 bases removed from V and 4 bases from J, the gap between germline ends came to 13 bases. CDR3 length: 15 amino acids. This chain's CDR3 is CASSFNGGPYNEQFF. CDR3 bases: TGTGCCAGCAGTTTTAACGGGGGGCCTTACAATGAGCAGTTCTTC.

The chain recombines TRBV6-1 with TRBJ2-7; a possible D gene is TRBD2 (6 bases). This CDR3 spans 11 amino acids. In germline, CDR1 is MNHNS, CDR2 SASEGT. V was pared by 5 bases and J by 10 bases, with 12 bases between. The CDR3 here is CASSSQGGQYF. CDR3 in DNA: TGTGCCAGCAGTTCTCAGGGAGGTCAGTACTTC.

This clone was recorded a few times. The chain is built from TRBV29-1 and TRBJ2-5; 7 bases agree with TRBD1. There are 13 residues in the CDR3. CDR1 and CDR2 (germline): SQVTM, ANQGSEA. The ends lost 3 bases at V and 3 bases at J; junction bases unmatched: 4. The CDR3: CSVEGDSEETQYF. CDR3 in DNA: TGCAGCGTTGAGGGGGACAGTGAAGAGACCCAGTACTTC.

This clone came up once. V usage is TRBV5-4 and J usage is TRBJ2-1; TRBD2 matches at 8 bases. Per germline, CDR1 SGHNT and CDR2 YYREEE (reference sequence). V was clipped by 5 bases and J by 5 bases; unmatched bases: 9. The CDR3 is 15 amino acids. CDR3 region: CASRYHSGDDNEQFF. The CDR3 nucleotides read TGTGCCAGCAGGTACCATAGCGGGGATGACAATGAGCAGTTCTTC.

This clone was seen a few times. The chain recombines TRBV7-9 with TRBJ2-3, with D hard to call. Trimming took 4 bases from V and 6 from J, leaving 8 bases between them. This CDR3 spans 12 amino acids. CDR1 is SEHNR, CDR2 FQNEAQ, per germline (reference sequence). The CDR3 loop reads CASSSFLDTQYF. The CDR3 DNA sequence: TGTGCCAGCAGCTCGTTTCTGGATACGCAGTATTTT. The full variable domain, completed using reference TRBV7-9 and TRBJ2-3, is DTGVSQNPRHKITKRGQNVTFRCDPISEHNRLYWYRQTLGQGPEFLTYFQNEAQLEKSRLLSDRFSAERPKGSFSTLEIQRTEQGDSAMYLCASSSFLDTQYFGPGTRLTVL.

The chain uses TRBV27 and TRBJ1-1; D call uncertain. The CDR3 length is 13 residues. Trimming pared 6 bases from V and 1 base from J, leaving 9 bases between. Germline V CDR1 and CDR2: MNHEY, SMNVEV (reference sequence). The CDR3 protein is CASRYPGNTEAFF. As DNA, the CDR3 is TGTGCCAGCAGATACCCCGGGAACACTGAAGCTTTCTTT.

The CDR3 is CASSPGLAGVREEQYF. The DNA for the CDR3 is TGTGCCAGCAGCCCGGGACTAGCGGGGGTAAGGGAAGAGCAGTACTTC. This chain uses TRBV9 with TRBJ2-7; TRBD2 matches at 14 bases. After removal of 4 bases from V and 7 bases from J, the junction contained 10 bases not matched to a gene. The CDR3 is made up of 16 amino acids. Germline V gives CDR1 SGDLS, CDR2 YYNGEE.

The J gene is TRBJ2-3, the V gene TRBV6-5; 7 nucleotides align to TRBD1. From germline, CDR1 is MNHEY and CDR2 SVGAGI. The CDR3 totals 15 residues. The V and J ends lost 1 base and 1 base, in that order; junction bases with no gene match: 2. CDR3 sequence: CASSYFGQGTDTQYF. CDR3 nucleotide sequence: TGTGCCAGCAGTTACTTCGGACAGGGCACAGATACGCAGTATTTT.

The chain is built from TRBV6-4 and TRBJ2-1; a weak D match, TRBD1 (6 bases). From germline, CDR1 is MRHNA and CDR2 SNTAGT. Trimming took 3 bases from V and 2 from J, leaving 14 bases between them. The CDR3 is 16 amino acids. The CDR3 sequence is CASSDQTGNPYNEQFF. The CDR3 DNA sequence: TGTGCCAGCAGTGATCAAACAGGGAACCCCTACAATGAGCAGTTCTTC.

This chain joins TRBV6-5 and TRBJ1-1, with D possibly TRBD1 on 5 matching bases. The CDR3 runs 14 residues. Trimming removed 2 bases from V and 4 bases from J, with 11 bases in between. Germline V gives CDR1 MNHEY, CDR2 SVGAGI. The CDR3 reads CASSYGTLGTEAFF. The CDR3 DNA is TGTGCCAGCAGTTACGGGACCCTGGGCACTGAAGCTTTCTTT.

This chain connects TRBV7-9 to TRBJ1-1; D remains ambiguous. Germline V gene lookup returns CDR1 SEHNR and CDR2 FQNEAQ (reference sequence). This CDR3 is 14 amino acids long. V was clipped by 2 bases and J by 1 base, with 8 bases between them. The CDR3 DNA reads as TGTGCCAGCAGCTTATCCGCGGGGAACACTGAAGCTTTCTTT. Protein sequence: CASSLSAGNTEAFF.

This clone was picked up a small number of times. The V gene is TRBV27, the J gene TRBJ1-6, with D perhaps TRBD1 (5 bases). V was cut by 6 bases and J by 6 bases, with 6 bases left in between. This CDR3 spans 12 amino acids. The germline V gene encodes CDR1 MNHEY and CDR2 SMNVEV (reference sequence). The CDR3: CASRGGNSPLHF. CDR3 sequence (DNA): TGTGCCAGCAGGGGGGGTAATTCACCCCTCCACTTT.

This clone was recorded a few times. The chain has TRBV12-5 and TRBJ2-1, with D perhaps TRBD1 (6 bases). The CDR3 totals 14 residues. The V gene's germline CDR1 is LGHNT and CDR2 FRNRAP. V lost 7 bases and J lost 4, with 14 bases in between. CDR3 amino acids: CASEWGTGYNEQFF. CDR3 coding DNA: TGTGCTAGTGAATGGGGAACAGGGTACAATGAGCAGTTCTTC. Using reference TRBV12-5 and TRBJ2-1 for the parts outside the CDR3, the full variable domain is DARVTQTPRHKVTEMGQEVTMRCQPILGHNTVFWYRQTMMQGLELLAYFRNRAPLDDSGMPKDRFSAEMPDATLATLKIQPSEPRDSAVYFCASEWGTGYNEQFFGPGTRLTVL.

J is TRBJ1-2 and V is TRBV5-1, with a weak D call TRBD1 (5 bases). Per germline, CDR1 SGHRS and CDR2 YFSETQ. V was shortened by 4 bases and J by 2 bases, with 15 bases between the two germline ends. The CDR3 consists of 15 residues. This chain's CDR3 is CASSEAGTGNYGYTF. In DNA form, the CDR3 reads TGCGCCAGCAGCGAGGCCGGGACGGGCAACTATGGCTACACCTTC. Complete variable domain (other parts from reference TRBV5-1 and TRBJ1-2): KAGVTQTPRYLIKTRGQQVTLSCSPISGHRSVSWYQQTPGQGLQFLFEYFSETQRNKGNFPGRFSGRQFSNSRSEMNVSTLELGDSALYLCASSEAGTGNYGYTFGSGTRLTVV.